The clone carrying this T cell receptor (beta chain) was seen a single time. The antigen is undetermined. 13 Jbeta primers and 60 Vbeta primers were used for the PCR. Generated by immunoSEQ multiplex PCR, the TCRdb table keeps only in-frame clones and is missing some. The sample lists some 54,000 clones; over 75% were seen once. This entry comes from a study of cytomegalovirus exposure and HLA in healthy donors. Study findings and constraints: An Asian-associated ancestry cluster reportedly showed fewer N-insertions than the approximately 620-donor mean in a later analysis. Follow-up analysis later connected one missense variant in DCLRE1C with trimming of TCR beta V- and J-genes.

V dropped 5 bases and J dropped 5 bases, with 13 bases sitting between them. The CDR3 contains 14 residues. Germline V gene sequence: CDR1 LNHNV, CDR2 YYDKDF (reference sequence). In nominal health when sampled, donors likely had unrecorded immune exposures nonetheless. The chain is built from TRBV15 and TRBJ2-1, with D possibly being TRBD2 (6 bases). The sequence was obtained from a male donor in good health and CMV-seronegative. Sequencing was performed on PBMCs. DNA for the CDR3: TGTGCCACCAGCGGCAGGACTATAGACAATGAGCAGTTCTTC. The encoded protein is CATSGRTIDNEQFF.